The TCR beta chain under discussion was sequenced for a study of blood T cell repertoires in COVID-19. Study details: PBMCs, B-cell-depleted T cells, or T cells provided the cDNA or gDNA that made up the material.

As originally analysed: The assay estimated nucleated cells by amplifying reference gene primers. Method: immunoSEQ multiplex PCR; TCRdb's copy keeps in-frame clones and lacks some. V and J calls and clone size are as listed in that table; D and trimming were resolved from the DNA. The table includes 200,000 or so clones, roughly 87% detected once. This CDR3 region has 11 residues. Germline assignment: CDR1 DFQATT and CDR2 SNEGSKA (reference sequence). With 6 bases removed from V and 2 bases from J, the gap between germline ends came to 7 bases. The TCR was taken from a woman between 40 and 55 years old with acute COVID-19. Sequencing was carried out using PBMCs or T cells enriched from blood (not recorded which). The chain is built from TRBV20-1 and TRBJ1-2; D is unclear. The CDR3 loop reads CSASQNYGYTF. Here the CDR3 DNA reads TGCAGTGCATCGCAGAACTATGGCTACACCTTC.